This T cell receptor (beta chain) was captured by sequencing in a study of cytomegalovirus exposure and HLA in healthy donors (dated by TCRdb to 2017 to 2019). Looking at the study overall: In an earlier analysis of about 560 of the donors, less than 350 Gb of sequence data and 90 million to 130 million unique TCR beta sequences from roughly 180 million T cells were reported. High-throughput TCR immunosequencing, statistical association of individual TCRs with disease status, and machine learning were combined to predict cytomegalovirus infection status. The later analysis used no new phenotypic data to find candidate immune exposures, relying instead on TCR beta sequences and their occurrence across donors. To study patterns of TCR occurrence, a later analysis re-analyzed previously published TCR beta repertoires from under 750 donors and added high-resolution HLA genotyping. A separate validation cohort of 90 to 150 different subjects was used in addition to the approximately 670-subject first cohort. The number of donors typed differed by locus, with about 629-630 for A, B, C, DRB1 and DQB1, roughly 520 for DQA1, approximately 580 for DPA1, and roughly 450 for DPB1. Among some 410 genotyped donors of the cohort, an average of around 240,000 unique TCR beta nucleotide sequences were sequenced per donor, roughly 20% of them non-productive. An early release covering just under 650 HLA-typed donors comprised about 310 gigabases of sequencing data and around 86 million unique TCR sequences. In an earlier analysis of roughly 600 of the donors, high-throughput TCR beta sequencing was used to judge whether each TCR beta V gene segment behaved as functional or pseudogenic. Donor age, sex, ethnicity and CMV serostatus were compiled together with the repertoire data. All discovery cohort repertoires had been generated on a single sequencing platform. The study profiled the T cell repertoires of hundreds of subjects by immunosequencing and related them to cytomegalovirus serostatus. Class I and class II HLA loci were covered by the typing at four-digit resolution. The study was designed to test whether signatures of past pathogen exposure could be identified by cataloging public T cell receptors. In a later genetic analysis, genome-wide SNP genotypes for about 55% of the roughly 700 donors were used, and that subset was treated as a discovery cohort. The genetic ancestry cluster associated with self-reported Caucasian donors included about 84% of the 398 genotyped donors. About 5 DR-DQ haplotypes were handled as single units for association and clustering, since linkage in the cohort was strong. Beyond this particular receptor, the publication reports: According to the authors, the approach could potentially be generalized to other disease states and immunological phenotypes. In a later genetic analysis, fewer N-insertions in productive TCRs were reported among donors in an Asian-associated ancestry cluster than the approximately 710-donor mean. The study gave a list of 150 to 200 TCR beta chains associated with cytomegalovirus. According to a later analysis, most CMV-associated TCR beta chains appeared to be HLA-restricted, and the HLA associations seemed to be driven largely by CMV exposure. Compared with equally common non-associated chains, HLA-associated TCR beta chains in a later analysis were more clonally expanded and had lower generation probabilities. Some IMGT-functional V segments, including TRBV6-2 and TRBV6-3, could not be distinguished by the 87-base-pair reads and were therefore excluded. In a later analysis, TCR association rates were found to vary across HLA loci, with the most associated TCRs seen for DRB1 alleles and the fewest for HLA-C alleles. A few of the identified cytomegalovirus-associated TCR beta chains were confirmed in vitro to be specific for cytomegalovirus antigens. The presence/absence analyses assumed that sequencing depth was roughly uniform across donors, and that assumption may not be true. Specific HLA alleles were associated with 15,000 to 20,000 TCR beta sequences at a false discovery rate of 0.05 in a later analysis. Because counts were too low, seventeen rarely observed V segments, including chromosome 9 orphons, were excluded from the earlier analysis of 587 of the donors. While some public TCRs were present in many individuals, most TCR sequences turned up only very rarely across donors. Linkage disequilibrium might explain the correlated functional status among segregating V segments, but an unknown experimental factor could not be ruled out. Only TCR beta chains were sequenced in this cohort, and the absence of alpha or paired-chain data limited detectable features. Cytomegalovirus status was reported to be diagnosed by the classifier with high specificity and sensitivity in both the original and validation cohorts. Because some donors lacked HLA typing at each locus, the association tests relied only on the typed subset. A later genetic analysis associated a missense DCLRE1C variant with V-gene and J-gene trimming of TCR beta chains, and an independent cohort replicated the association. According to a later analysis, parvovirus B19, influenza, CMV and Epstein-Barr virus appeared linked to several top co-occurrence clusters. A further reported finding was that TCR beta sequences accurately predicted the HLA-A and HLA-B alleles for most subjects in the first cohort. When HLA alleles, especially DR and DQ, strongly co-occurred, TCR associations were difficult to assign to individual alleles. The only immune exposure information available for the cohort was CMV serostatus. In an earlier analysis of some 640 of the donors, most TCR beta V segments were observed in productive rearrangements about 90% or about 30% of the time, broadly matching IMGT annotations. A cluster of highly shared sequence variants was judged likely to represent a technical artifact of the sequencing pipeline.

In total, 666 healthy bone marrow donors made up the cohort. At the time of sampling, every cohort member was nominally healthy, though immune exposures that went unrecorded were likely present. The donor was CMV seronegative and belonged to the group of over 300 seronegative cohort members. Every donor gave a peripheral blood sample, and the peripheral blood mononuclear cells from that sample were used for TCR beta sequencing. Genomic DNA extraction from the blood cell samples was performed with the Qiagen DNeasy Blood Extraction Kit. The library was produced with the immunoSEQ multiplex PCR assay. For the multiplex PCR, a mixture combining 60 forward primers for TCR Vbeta segments and 13 reverse primers for TCR Jbeta segments was used. The CDR3 region of rearranged TCR beta genes was amplified from genomic DNA by a multiplex PCR assay. The Illumina HiSeq System was used to sequence the amplified TCR beta libraries as 87-base-pair reads. For the original study's pipeline: In a later analysis, some 80 million unique TCR beta chains were counted across the 650 to 750 repertoires, and roughly 11 million of these chains were shared by at least two donors. To remove PCR and sequencing errors, raw reads were error-corrected and collapsed into unique sequences using a nearest-neighbor algorithm that merged closely related sequences. CDR3 sequences were aligned to IMGT reference sequences to assign V, D and J gene segments. For a sequence to be retained, at least a six-nucleotide match to both a V gene segment and a J gene segment was required. Rearrangements were called productive when the CDR3 lacked stop codons and stayed in frame with V and J; all others were non-productive. CDR3 was defined according to IMGT convention as the region running from the second conserved V-encoded cysteine to the conserved J-encoded phenylalanine. The earlier analysis of a few hundred of the donors excluded any sequence lacking an unambiguous match to a single V gene segment. An earlier analysis of about 600 of the donors called V segments functional above 56.7% productive rearrangements and segregating when the between-donor standard deviation exceeded 5%. A statistical classification framework was developed to diagnose cytomegalovirus status using the catalog of TCR beta chain sequences. A later analysis assigned V and J genes by comparing TCR nucleotide sequences with IMGT/GENE-DB human TR gene sequences. Using the TCRdist pipeline, a later analysis assigned CDR3 sequences along with most-parsimonious VDJ recombination scenarios. In a later analysis, each TCR beta chain was defined by its CDR3 amino acid sequence together with its V-gene family, and reads without a unique V-gene family were excluded. A later analysis removed 500 to 650 highly shared, low-generation-probability nucleotide sequences to deal with suspected cross-contamination and a sequencing artifact. A later analysis calculated a clonal expansion index for each public chain from normalized within-repertoire ranks of inferred template counts. In a later analysis, generation probabilities were computed with a VDJ recombination model fitted to out-of-frame rearrangements, and the resulting probabilities were checked against IGoR. In a later analysis, hypergeometric tests were used to score TCR-TCR, TCR-HLA and TCR-CMV co-occurrence, with a repertoire-size bias correction applied to TCR pairs. In a later analysis, false discovery rates were estimated by permuting HLA or CMV assignments 20 times. In a later analysis, co-occurring TCRs were grouped using DBSCAN, with TCRdist sequence similarity added in when clustering inside HLA-allele-positive subsets. Repertoires with fewer than 30,000 or more than 120,000 public chains were left out of co-occurrence clustering, as were about five repertoires with anomalous nucleotide sharing. TCRdb provides this immuneACCESS table in a form limited to in-frame rearrangements. Some clones are lacking; in checked studies, under half of them reflect an unresolved V gene, and why the rest are absent is not known. V and J calls and clone size are given by that table; D and trimming were obtained from the DNA. Within this sample are just over 150,000 clones, with around three quarters of them counted one time only. The top ten clonotypes cover approximately 3% of the sample.

Sequences MDHEN (CDR1) and SYDVKM (CDR2) are obtained from the germline V gene. Trimming costs V 7 bases and J 9 bases, and their ends lie 22 bases apart. The CDR3 starts with the cysteine, ends with the phenylalanine, and has 15 residues. The entry retains the CDR3 DNA only, 45 bases that are in frame from base 1. Points on this clone: This clone's antigen is unknown. No per-base quality is available; no much larger clone lies one base away.

The receptor was isolated from a woman in her thirties or forties in good health and CMV-seronegative. In this chain, TRBV28 is recombined with TRBJ2-4; D gene: possibly TRBD2, on 7 matching bases. Specimen: PBMCs. In nucleotide form, the sequence is TGTGCCAGCACTCAAGGGAGGGGGGGCCGAGGCATTCAGTACTTC. Its amino acids are CASTQGRGGRGIQYF. The entire variable domain, with the stretches around the CDR3 drawn from the reference TRBV28 and TRBJ2-4 proteins, is DVKVTQSSRYLVKRTGEKVFLECVQDMDHENMFWYRQDPGLGLRLIYFSYDVKMKEKGDIPEGYSVSREKKERFSLILESASTNQTSMYLCASTQGRGGRGIQYFGAGTRLSVL.